Below, 23 T cell receptor beta chains from the same sample are listed, as sequenced in a study of blood T cells in healthy people across ages (dated by TCRdb to about 2015). Library prep was done by 5' RACE. The data were produced on an Illumina HiSeq 2500. The second PCR ran for roughly 6 to 11 cycles and used a J-beta primer mix along with a sample-barcoded 5' primer. Clones were called with MiXCR by TCRdb after fastp trimmed the public reads at Q25, and only in-frame beta chains were retained. Merged by CDR3 protein, the rows form single entries marked with the most common genes and DNA. Within this sample are about 970,000 distinct CDR3 sequences, with 45% to 60% of them counted one time only. About a fifth of the sample goes to the ten largest clones. The material sequenced was blood. The receptors were gathered from a woman aged 55-70 years in good health.

This sequence joins TRBV3-1 and TRBJ2-4; the D gene is possibly TRBD1 (6 bases). Between the trimmed V and J ends, which lost 3 bases and 13 bases, there was a span of 16 bases. The CDR3 has 13 residues. From germline, CDR1 is LGHDT and CDR2 YNNKEL (reference sequence). The CDR3 sequence is CASSHLQGRVQYF. CDR3 DNA sequence: TGTGCCAGCAGCCACCTACAGGGTAGGGTGCAGTACTTC.

This clonotype was picked up a small number of times. This chain joins TRBV12-3 or TRBV12-4 and TRBJ1-1; D remains ambiguous. The CDR3 is 14 amino acids. The germline V and J ends were trimmed by 3 bases and 10 bases, with 18 bases remaining between them. The CDR3 protein is CASSLIPELPGAFF. Here the CDR3 DNA reads TGTGCCAGCAGTTTGATCCCAGAGCTCCCCGGAGCTTTCTTT.

The CDR3 bases are TGTGCCAGCAGCAAAAGAGGGGACACCTCCAGCGGGGAGCTGTTTTTT. This codes for CASSKRGDTSSGELFF. The rearrangement joins TRBV7-7 to TRBJ2-2; perhaps TRBD1 as D (6 bases). The V end was cut by 5 bases, the J end by 7 bases, with 20 bases between. The CDR3 covers 16 residues. Germline V gives CDR1 SSHAT, CDR2 FNYEAQ (reference sequence). Supplemented by reference TRBV7-7 and TRBJ2-2, the full variable domain reads GAGVSQSPRYKVTKRGQDVTLRCDPISSHATLYWYQQALGQGPEFLTYFNYEAQPDKSGLPSDRFSAERPEGSISTLTIQRTEQRDSAMYRCASSKRGDTSSGELFFGEGSRLTVL.

V is TRBV2 and J is TRBJ2-7; 9 bases map to TRBD1. The trim removed 8 bases at V and 3 bases at J, leaving 8 bases unmatched. Germline V gene data show CDR1 as SNHLY and CDR2 as FYNNEI. This CDR3 is 14 amino acids long. CDR3 sequence reads: CASPPGQGHYEQYF. CDR3 nucleotides: TGTGCCAGCCCCCCGGGACAGGGTCACTACGAGCAGTACTTC.

This clonotype appeared a few times. The chain recombines TRBV27 with TRBJ2-7; 10 bases match TRBD1. From germline, CDR1 is MNHEY and CDR2 SMNVEV (reference sequence). The J segment lost 2 bases and the V segment lost 2 bases, leaving 3 bases of the junction unmatched. The CDR3 totals 15 residues. The CDR3 region is CASSLGQGGAYEQYF. In nucleotides, the CDR3 is TGTGCCAGCAGTTTAGGACAGGGGGGAGCCTACGAGCAGTACTTC.

The J gene is TRBJ2-3, the V gene TRBV2, with 7 nucleotides matching TRBD1. Germline lookup yields CDR1 SNHLY and CDR2 FYNNEI. This CDR3 region has 15 residues. Trimming at V came to 6 bases and at J to 3 bases, leaving 9 bases not matched to a gene. The CDR3: CASRGRTGSTDTQYF. The CDR3 DNA follows: TGTGCCAGCAGGGGGCGGACAGGCTCGACAGATACGCAGTATTTT.

The chain joins TRBV6-5 to TRBJ2-7; D possibly uses TRBD1 or TRBD2 (5 bases each). This CDR3 contains 16 residues. V dropped 2 bases and J dropped 2 bases, with 16 bases sitting between them. Germline V lookup: CDR1 MNHEY, CDR2 SVGAGI. CDR3 loop: CASSYRAAGRPYEQYF. The CDR3 DNA reads as TGTGCCAGCAGTTACCGGGCGGCAGGGAGACCCTACGAGCAGTACTTC.

The chain recombines TRBV5-5 with TRBJ1-1; TRBD1 matches at 9 bases. V dropped 2 bases and J dropped 1; count of bases not matched to a gene: 6. This CDR3 comprises 16 residues. Per the germline V gene, CDR1 is SGHKS and CDR2 is YYEKEE (reference sequence). Written as DNA, the CDR3 is TGTGCCAGCAGCTTCATAGCGGGACAGGGGAACACTGAAGCTTTCTTT. Translating gives CASSFIAGQGNTEAFF.

The rearrangement joins TRBV7-9 to TRBJ2-7; weak D call: TRBD2 (6 bases). The CDR3 extends over 15 amino acids. The germline V gene encodes CDR1 SEHNR and CDR2 FQNEAQ (reference sequence). V was shortened by 5 bases and J by 4 bases, with 18 bases between the two germline ends. The CDR3 DNA reads TGTGCCAGCAGCGCGCGGGACGGAAACCTGTACGAGCAGTACTTC. Its translation: CASSARDGNLYEQYF. The variable domain in full, with the rest retrieved from reference TRBV7-9 and TRBJ2-7, is DTGVSQNPRHKITKRGQNVTFRCDPISEHNRLYWYRQTLGQGPEFLTYFQNEAQLEKSRLLSDRFSAERPKGSFSTLEIQRTEQGDSAMYLCASSARDGNLYEQYFGPGTRLTVT.

The V and J genes are TRBV24-1 and TRBJ2-3, with D possibly matching TRBD2 (5 bases). Trimming left V 9 bases short and J 4 bases short, with 13 bases between. This CDR3 contains 13 residues. The germline gives CDR1 KGHDR, CDR2 SFDVKD. The CDR3 bases are TGTGCCACCCGGGGTCTAGTCGCAGATACGCAGTATTTT. Encoded protein: CATRGLVADTQYF.

The chain uses TRBV5-1 and TRBJ2-7; 8 bases are a match to TRBD1. Germline CDR1 SGHRS, CDR2 YFSETQ. Germline trimming cut 4 bases from V and 3 bases from J; bases unmatched to any gene: 9. This CDR3 is built from 15 residues. CDR3 loop: CASSPGGFLDYEQYF. The CDR3 DNA is TGCGCCAGCAGCCCAGGGGGCTTTTTGGACTACGAGCAGTACTTC.

This clonotype was seen just once. The chain carries TRBV4-3 and TRBJ2-7, with D possibly called TRBD1 or TRBD2 (5 bases each). Trimming cost V 0 bases and J 7 bases, with 19 bases left between them. Germline V CDR1 and CDR2: LGHNA, YSLEER. This CDR3 region has 16 residues. CDR3 in DNA: TGCGCCAGCAGCCAAGAGGTCGGGGCCATCTACAATGAGCAGTACTTC. Protein sequence: CASSQEVGAIYNEQYF.

This clonotype was recorded a few times. This chain uses TRBV12-3 or TRBV12-4 with TRBJ2-7, with 8 bases fitting TRBD1. The CDR3 loop spans 15 amino acids. V gave up 6 bases and J gave up 4 bases; unmatched junction bases: 11. The CDR3 coding sequence is TGTGCCAGCAGCCCTTATGACAGGGGCCCTTACGAGCAGTACTTC. This translates into CASSPYDRGPYEQYF.

CDR3 sequence (DNA): TGTGCCAGCTGTCTGGGGGAGAGGGAAGATACGCAGTATTTT. Amino acid sequence: CASCLGEREDTQYF. The V gene is TRBV9, the J gene TRBJ2-3; D is possibly TRBD1 or TRBD2 (5 bases each). The CDR3 extends over 14 amino acids. Per germline, CDR1 SGDLS and CDR2 YYNGEE. The V and J ends lost 7 bases and 5 bases respectively, with 17 bases between them.

The V and J genes are TRBV10-3 and TRBJ2-4; 10 bases line up with TRBD2. The closer fit of TRBJ2-7 to the DNA end suggests the J call may be wrong. CDR1 ENHRY and CDR2 SYGVKD come from the germline V gene. The CDR3 spans 15 residues. The CDR3 sequence: CAISGGLAASYEQYF. CDR3 DNA: TGTGCCATCAGTGGAGGACTAGCGGCCTCCTACGAGCAGTACTTC.

This clonotype turned up a few times. This chain uses TRBV24-1 with TRBJ1-5, with a weak D call TRBD1 (5 bases). From germline, CDR1 is KGHDR and CDR2 SFDVKD. Trimming shortened V by 4 bases and J by 5 bases, and 11 bases separated the two germline ends. The CDR3 runs to 14 residues. The CDR3 region is CATSEPGHYQPQHF. DNA of the CDR3: TGTGCCACCAGTGAACCCGGACATTATCAGCCCCAGCATTTT.

This clonotype turned up a few times. The chain recombines TRBV7-2 with TRBJ2-7, with D hard to call. V was pared by 1 base and J by 3 bases, with 7 bases between. The CDR3 is 13 amino acids. The germline V gene has CDR1 SGHTA and CDR2 FQGNSA. The CDR3 DNA is TGTGCCAGCAGCTTAGGGCTTTTCTACGAGCAGTACTTC. Encoded protein: CASSLGLFYEQYF.

The chain couples TRBV20-1 to TRBJ1-6; D remains ambiguous. Germline-derived CDR1 and CDR2 are DFQATT and SNEGSKA (reference sequence). Deletions cut 1 base from V and 10 bases from J, with 8 bases between. CDR3 length: 12 residues. The CDR3 spells CSARGIRSPLHF. CDR3 nucleotides: TGCAGTGCTAGAGGTATTCGGTCACCCCTCCACTTT.

The gene calls are TRBV20-1 and TRBJ2-1; 7 bases are shared with TRBD2. Germline CDR1 and CDR2: DFQATT and SNEGSKA (reference sequence). This CDR3 spans 12 amino acids. V trimming: 7 bases; J trimming: 12 bases; junction bases outside the gene matches: 12. The CDR3 DNA sequence: TGCAGTGTATCGCGGGGGAGTTCCGGGCAGTTCTTC. Amino acid sequence: CSVSRGSSGQFF.

In the case of this clonotype: The junction shows a germline mismatch at one end, possibly a read error. The chain carries TRBV2 and TRBJ1-1; TRBD1 is a possible D gene (6 bases). The germline gives CDR1 SNHLY, CDR2 FYNNEI. The CDR3 extends over 10 amino acids. The DNA of the CDR3 is TGTGCCAGCAGTGGGACAGAAGCTTTCTTC. This gives the protein CASSGTEAFF.

The chain is built from TRBV5-1 and TRBJ2-3; no reliable D call. CDR3 length equals 14 residues. Germline V gives CDR1 SGHRS, CDR2 YFSETQ. Trimming cost V 0 bases and J 5 bases, with 10 bases left between them. The CDR3 bases are TGCGCCAGCAGCTTGGAGGCTAGTTTAGATACGCAGTATTTT. This gives the protein CASSLEASLDTQYF.

The rearrangement uses TRBV19 and TRBJ1-4; tentatively, D is TRBD1 (6 bases). CDR3 length: 15 residues. V was pared by 6 bases and J by 0 bases, with 11 bases between. Germline V gives CDR1 LNHDA, CDR2 SQIVND (reference sequence). CDR3 coding DNA: TGTGCCAGTAGGCGACAGGATGCAACTAATGAAAAACTGTTTTTT. This encodes CASRRQDATNEKLFF.

V gene TRBV27 combines with J gene TRBJ2-3, with D perhaps matching TRBD1 (6 bases). The length of the CDR3 is 17 residues. Between the trimmed V and J ends, which lost 2 bases and 0 bases, there was a span of 15 bases. The V gene's germline CDR1 is MNHEY and CDR2 SMNVEV (reference sequence). CDR3 protein: CASSLVGWTVSTDTQYF. As DNA, the CDR3 is TGTGCCAGCAGTTTAGTAGGATGGACAGTTAGCACAGATACGCAGTATTTT.